These 29 T cell receptor beta chains came from one sample sequenced in a study of blood T cells in healthy people across ages. Sample-barcoded 5' priming and a J-beta primer mix drove a second PCR of roughly 7 to 11 cycles. TCRdb re-called the 5' RACE reads through MiXCR, storing one row per CDR3 protein. This sample has 1.5 million to 2 million distinct CDR3 sequences; roughly 50% occur once, and the top ten carry approximately 2.1%. The source material was blood. Receptor source: a woman aged 40 to 55 in good health.

This clonotype was seen many times. The chain couples TRBV5-1 to TRBJ2-1, with 10 bases that match TRBD1. Germline V gives CDR1 SGHRS, CDR2 YFSETQ. V was clipped by 0 bases and J by 10 bases; unmatched bases: 4. This CDR3 has 14 residues. Here the CDR3 DNA reads TGCGCCAGCAGCTTGGTAGGGACAGGGGCCGAGCAGTTCTTC. This encodes CASSLVGTGAEQFF.

J is TRBJ2-5 and V is TRBV6-1; D is undetermined. The CDR3 runs to 13 residues. Germline V gene data show CDR1 as MNHNS and CDR2 as SASEGT. V was trimmed by 8 bases and J by 7 bases, leaving 17 bases between them. The CDR3 bases are TGTGCCAGCGAGACGGTAGGATCTGGGACCCAGTACTTC. Amino acids: CASETVGSGTQYF.

This clonotype came up once. This chain connects TRBV12-3 or TRBV12-4 to TRBJ1-3, with a weak D call TRBD1 (5 bases). CDR3 length: 13 residues. Trimming removed 7 bases at V and 2 bases at J, with 9 bases between. The CDR3 loop is CASNPGPGNTIYF. The CDR3 DNA follows: TGTGCCAGCAATCCGGGACCTGGAAACACCATATATTTT.

This clonotype has only a few counts. The rearrangement joins TRBV12-3 or TRBV12-4 to TRBJ1-2; D not resolved. The V end was cut by 1 base, the J end by 0 bases, with 12 bases between. The CDR3 consists of 16 residues. As DNA, the CDR3 is TGTGCCAGCAGTTTAGTTCAGGTCCAAGCTAACTATGGCTACACCTTC. Protein: CASSLVQVQANYGYTF.

The chain is built from TRBV7-2 and TRBJ2-3; D uncertain. The CDR3 runs to 15 residues. The germline gives CDR1 SGHTA, CDR2 FQGNSA. V lost 0 bases to trimming and J lost 0 bases, with 7 bases between them. For the CDR3, the DNA is TGTGCCAGCAGCTTAGCCACACCTAGCACAGATACGCAGTATTTT. Protein product: CASSLATPSTDTQYF. Using reference TRBV7-2 and TRBJ2-3 for the parts outside the CDR3, the full variable domain is GAGVSQSPSNKVTEKGKDVELRCDPISGHTALYWYRQSLGQGLEFLIYFQGNSAPDKSGLPSDRFSAERTGGSVSTLTIQRTQQEDSAVYLCASSLATPSTDTQYFGPGTRLTVL.

Remarks on this clonotype: Mismatch with germline at one junction end may stem from a read error. V and J are TRBV7-9 and TRBJ1-4; 9 bases fit TRBD1. This CDR3 comprises 15 residues. Per germline, CDR1 SEHNR and CDR2 FQNEAQ (reference sequence). The CDR3 region has the DNA TGTGCCAGCAGTTTAGAGACAGGGGGGAATGAAAAACTGTTTTTT. This gives the protein CASSLETGGNEKLFF.

This clonotype appeared a few times. This chain uses TRBV4-3 with TRBJ2-5; D might be TRBD2 (6 bases). The CDR3 covers 16 residues. Germline values: CDR1 LGHNA, CDR2 YSLEER. Trimming took off 3 bases at V and 5 bases at J, with 19 bases between the two ends. This CDR3 is CASSQIMGGGRETQYF. The DNA of the CDR3 is TGCGCCAGCAGCCAGATCATGGGAGGAGGGCGGGAGACCCAGTACTTC.

This clonotype was seen more than once but under ten times. The gene calls are TRBV7-2 and TRBJ2-5; TRBD2 might be the D (5 bases). The CDR3 consists of 16 residues. Germline CDR1 and CDR2: SGHTA and FQGNSA. Trimming pared 1 base from V and 5 bases from J, leaving 17 bases between. CDR3: CASSLVWLADSETQYF. CDR3 nucleotides: TGTGCCAGCAGCTTAGTTTGGCTAGCCGATTCGGAGACCCAGTACTTC.

The rearrangement joins TRBV5-1 to TRBJ2-4; TRBD1 agrees at 7 bases. CDR3 length: 16 residues. Germline values: CDR1 SGHRS, CDR2 YFSETQ. The V gene end was trimmed by 3 bases and the J gene end by 13 bases; junction bases not matched to a gene: 19. CDR3 DNA: TGCGCCAGCAGCTCGGAGCTCGGGATGCGAACAGGGGAGCAGTACTTC. Its translation: CASSSELGMRTGEQYF.

V usage is TRBV7-2 and J usage is TRBJ2-1; tentative D call: TRBD1 (6 bases). Trimming shortened V by 1 base and J by 7 bases, and 14 bases separated the two germline ends. Germline-derived CDR1 and CDR2 are SGHTA and FQGNSA. The CDR3 has 15 residues. The CDR3 protein is CASSLGGPQANEQFF. The CDR3 region has the DNA TGTGCCAGCAGCTTAGGGGGGCCTCAGGCGAATGAGCAGTTCTTC.

The chain employs TRBV7-2 and TRBJ2-6; the D gene is possibly TRBD1 (5 bases). Germline loops: CDR1 SGHTA, CDR2 FQGNSA. The V gene lost 5 bases and the J gene lost 1 base, with 12 bases spanning the gap. CDR3 length equals 16 residues. CDR3 sequence: CASSPNQGSGANVLTF. The CDR3 region has the DNA TGTGCCAGCAGCCCAAACCAGGGTTCTGGGGCCAACGTCCTGACTTTC.

The chain combines TRBV5-1 with TRBJ2-5; TRBD1 aligns across 9 bases. This CDR3 is built from 14 residues. V shed 4 bases and J 6 bases; nucleotides not matched to a gene: 7. In germline, CDR1 is SGHRS, CDR2 YFSETQ. The CDR3 DNA is TGCGCCAGCAGCCAACCGGGACAGGGCCAGACCCAGTACTTC. Translating gives CASSQPGQGQTQYF.

The V call is TRBV2, the J call TRBJ2-5; D might be TRBD2 (5 bases). Germline lookup yields CDR1 SNHLY and CDR2 FYNNEI. This CDR3 is built from 15 residues. V was pared by 5 bases and J by 11 bases, with 24 bases between. The CDR3 DNA follows: TGTGCCAGCAGTCCCGTCGGGGAGTCAGACAATGAGCAGTACTTC. It translates to CASSPVGESDNEQYF.

This clonotype was observed a handful of times. The V gene is TRBV7-2, the J gene TRBJ2-1, with 8 bases aligning to TRBD1. The CDR3 extends over 15 amino acids. The germline V gene has CDR1 SGHTA and CDR2 FQGNSA. V shed 5 bases and J 8 bases; nucleotides not matched to a gene: 11. The CDR3 sequence: CASSVTGTGIYEQFF. The CDR3 DNA follows: TGTGCCAGCAGCGTTACTGGGACAGGTATCTATGAGCAGTTCTTC.

This clonotype has more than one count but fewer than ten. This sequence joins TRBV25-1 and TRBJ1-2; D call uncertain. Looked up from germline, CDR1 is MGHDK and CDR2 is SYGVNS. The V end was cut by 2 bases, the J end by 13 bases, with 11 bases between. CDR3 length: 11 amino acids. CDR3 sequence: CASSEGVECTF. For the CDR3, the DNA is TGTGCCAGCAGTGAAGGGGTGGAATGCACCTTC.

The table lists this clonotype with a few counts. V usage is TRBV7-2 and J usage is TRBJ2-5; 14 nucleotides agree with TRBD2. The CDR3 totals 15 residues. Germline V gives CDR1 SGHTA, CDR2 FQGNSA. The trim removed 6 bases at V and 3 bases at J, leaving 3 bases unmatched. CDR3 loop: CASSGLAGGKETQYF. The CDR3 DNA reads as TGTGCCAGCAGTGGACTAGCGGGGGGAAAAGAGACCCAGTACTTC.

The chain employs TRBV7-9 and TRBJ2-1; TRBD2 aligns across 11 bases. Germline CDR1 reads SEHNR; CDR2 reads FQNEAQ (reference sequence). The CDR3 loop spans 19 amino acids. V was pared by 1 base and J by 1 base, with 9 bases of the junction left unmatched. CDR3 in DNA: TGTGCCAGCAGCTTAGATTCTAGCGGGGGGCTACTGTCCTACAATGAGCAGTTCTTC. It encodes CASSLDSSGGLLSYNEQFF.

This chain connects TRBV5-6 to TRBJ2-1; 8 positions agree with TRBD1. The CDR3 loop spans 14 amino acids. The V segment lost 5 bases and the J segment 6 bases; nucleotides outside the gene matches: 7. Per germline, CDR1 SGHDT and CDR2 YYEEEE. The CDR3 loop reads CASRYYRGSNEQFF. The DNA for the CDR3 is TGTGCCAGCAGATATTACAGGGGGTCCAATGAGCAGTTCTTC. The full variable domain, completed using reference TRBV5-6 and TRBJ2-1, is DAGVTQSPTHLIKTRGQQVTLRCSPKSGHDTVSWYQQALGQGPQFIFQYYEEEERQRGNFPDRFSGHQFPNYSSELNVNALLLGDSALYLCASRYYRGSNEQFFGPGTRLTVL.

The V gene is TRBV4-2, the J gene TRBJ2-1; unclear D gene. V shed 1 base and J shed 6 bases, with 13 bases lying between them. Germline loops: CDR1 LGHNA, CDR2 YNFKEQ. The CDR3 covers 15 residues. In DNA, the CDR3 is TGTGCCAGCAGCCAAGTAAAGGAAGGGCCCAATGAGCAGTTCTTC. Encoded protein: CASSQVKEGPNEQFF.

As to this clonotype: A clone one base away is much larger, so this may be a read error. The V and J genes are TRBV4-3 and TRBJ2-7; D unresolved. The germline V gene has CDR1 LGHNA and CDR2 YSLEER. The CDR3 has 15 residues. Trimming shortened V by 0 bases and J by 7 bases, and 16 bases separated the two germline ends. CDR3 sequence: CASSQEPRHYNEQYF. Written as DNA, the CDR3 is TGCGCCAGCAGCCAAGAGCCCCGGCATTACAATGAGCAGTACTTC.

This chain uses TRBV4-3 with TRBJ2-7, with 14 nucleotides matching TRBD2. Trimming took 3 bases from V and 7 from J; bases not matched to a gene: 8. CDR1 is LGHNA and CDR2 is YSLEER in the germline V gene. This CDR3 region has 16 residues. This chain's CDR3 is CASSHPKTSGGAEQYF. CDR3 DNA sequence: TGCGCCAGCAGCCACCCAAAGACTAGCGGGGGGGCTGAGCAGTACTTC.

In regard to this clonotype: At one of its ends the junction is not consistent with the germline gene, which may arise from a read error. The gene calls are TRBV20-1 and TRBJ2-3; tentatively, D is TRBD2 (6 bases). The CDR3 sequence is 15 residues long. The V gene's germline CDR1 is DFQATT and CDR2 SNEGSKA (reference sequence). CDR3 sequence (DNA): TGCGGTGCTAGAGATGCGGGATTGGGCACAGATACGCAGTATTTT. Encoded protein: CGARDAGLGTDTQYF.

This clonotype was counted a few times. The chain carries TRBV6-2 or TRBV6-3 and TRBJ2-1, with 14 nucleotides matching TRBD2. This CDR3 is 17 amino acids long. The J segment lost 3 bases and the V segment lost 6 bases, leaving 7 bases of the junction unmatched. Germline loops: CDR1 MNHEY, CDR2 SVGEGT. The CDR3 loop reads CASRSRLAGGIYNEQFF. CDR3 nucleotide sequence: TGTGCCAGCAGATCCCGACTAGCGGGGGGGATCTACAATGAGCAGTTCTTC.

This clonotype was recorded a few times. The chain links TRBV11-1 to TRBJ1-2; possible D gene TRBD1, 5 bases. The CDR3 runs to 21 residues. V lost 1 base and J 2 bases, leaving 29 bases between the germline ends. CDR1 and CDR2 from the germline V gene are SGHAT and FQDESV (reference sequence). As DNA, the CDR3 is TGTGCCAGCAGCTTAGAGATGCTCGGGGGGAACCGCGCTCCTGTAAACTATGGCTACACCTTC. Its translation: CASSLEMLGGNRAPVNYGYTF.

The V call is TRBV7-2, the J call TRBJ2-1; D is unclear. Between the trimmed V and J ends, which lost 5 bases and 0 bases, there was a span of 11 bases. The CDR3 spans 15 residues. Looked up from germline, CDR1 is SGHTA and CDR2 is FQGNSA. The CDR3 region has the DNA TGTGCCAGCAGCCGCCCGCCAGACTCCTACAATGAGCAGTTCTTC. Protein sequence: CASSRPPDSYNEQFF.

The chain has TRBV15 and TRBJ2-7; 10 bases agree with TRBD1. The J call is in doubt because the DNA end fits TRBJ2-5 better. This CDR3 comprises 17 residues. Germline V gene lookup returns CDR1 LNHNV and CDR2 YYDKDF (reference sequence). CDR3: CATSTLPRDRGQETQYF. CDR3 in DNA: TGTGCCACCAGCACCTTGCCCCGGGACAGGGGCCAAGAGACCCAGTACTTC.

CDR3 DNA sequence: TGCGCCAGCAACCGCGGGTTCACCCCCCAAGAGACCCAGTACTTC. This gives the protein CASNRGFTPQETQYF. The chain recombines TRBV5-1 with TRBJ2-5; possibly TRBD2 for D (5 bases). The CDR3 runs to 15 residues. The ends were cut back, 6 bases at V and 1 base at J, with 16 bases in the middle. CDR1 is SGHRS, CDR2 YFSETQ, per germline.

The chain couples TRBV10-3 to TRBJ2-5, with 10 bases aligning to TRBD1. The V gene end was trimmed by 7 bases and the J gene end by 2 bases; junction bases not matched to a gene: 1. Germline lookup yields CDR1 ENHRY and CDR2 SYGVKD. The CDR3 runs to 13 residues. The CDR3 here is CAIMDRGQETQYF. CDR3 DNA sequence: TGTGCCATCATGGACAGGGGGCAAGAGACCCAGTACTTC.

This chain connects TRBV2 to TRBJ2-7; D gene unclear. Looked up from germline, CDR1 is SNHLY and CDR2 is FYNNEI. This CDR3 comprises 12 residues. Trimming shortened V by 6 bases and J by 5 bases, and 11 bases separated the two germline ends. CDR3 nucleotides: TGTGCCAGCAGAGTCGATCCGCACGAGCAGTACTTC. It yields the protein CASRVDPHEQYF.